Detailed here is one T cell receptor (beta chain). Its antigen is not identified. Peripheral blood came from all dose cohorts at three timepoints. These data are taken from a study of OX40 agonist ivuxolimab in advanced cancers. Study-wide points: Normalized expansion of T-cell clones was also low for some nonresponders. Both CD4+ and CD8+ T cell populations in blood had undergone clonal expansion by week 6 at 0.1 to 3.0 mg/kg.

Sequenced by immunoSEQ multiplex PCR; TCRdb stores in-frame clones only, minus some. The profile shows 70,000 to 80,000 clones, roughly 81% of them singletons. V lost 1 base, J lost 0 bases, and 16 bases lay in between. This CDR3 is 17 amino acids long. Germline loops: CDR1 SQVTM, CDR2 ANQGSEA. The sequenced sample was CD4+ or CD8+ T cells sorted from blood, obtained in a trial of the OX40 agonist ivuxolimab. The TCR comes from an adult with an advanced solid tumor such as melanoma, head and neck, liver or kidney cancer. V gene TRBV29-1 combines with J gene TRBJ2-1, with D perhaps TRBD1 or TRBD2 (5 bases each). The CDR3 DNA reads TGCAGCGTTGAAGGTTTCGGGGACCAGAGCTCCTACAATGAGCAGTTCTTC. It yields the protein CSVEGFGDQSSYNEQFF.